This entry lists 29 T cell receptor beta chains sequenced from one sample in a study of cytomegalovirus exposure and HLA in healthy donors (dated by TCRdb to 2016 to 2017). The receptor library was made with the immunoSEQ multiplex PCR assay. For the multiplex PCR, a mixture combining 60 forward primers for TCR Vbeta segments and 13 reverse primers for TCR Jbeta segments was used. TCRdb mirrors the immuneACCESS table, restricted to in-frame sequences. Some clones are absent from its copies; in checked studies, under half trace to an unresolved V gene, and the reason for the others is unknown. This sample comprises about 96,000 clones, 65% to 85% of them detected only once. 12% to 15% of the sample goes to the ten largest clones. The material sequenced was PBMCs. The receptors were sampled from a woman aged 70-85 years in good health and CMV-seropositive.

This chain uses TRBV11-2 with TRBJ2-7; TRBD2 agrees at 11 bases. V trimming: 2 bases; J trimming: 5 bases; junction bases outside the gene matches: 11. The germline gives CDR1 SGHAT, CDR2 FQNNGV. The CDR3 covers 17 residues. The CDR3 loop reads CASSLPAVAGGPHEQYF. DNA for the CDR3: TGTGCCAGCAGCTTACCCGCCGTAGCGGGAGGGCCCCACGAGCAGTACTTC. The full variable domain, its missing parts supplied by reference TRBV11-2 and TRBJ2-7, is EAGVAQSPRYKIIEKRQSVAFWCNPISGHATLYWYQQILGQGPKLLIQFQNNGVVDDSQLPKDRFSAERLKGVDSTLKIQPAKLEDSAVYLCASSLPAVAGGPHEQYFGPGTRLTVT.

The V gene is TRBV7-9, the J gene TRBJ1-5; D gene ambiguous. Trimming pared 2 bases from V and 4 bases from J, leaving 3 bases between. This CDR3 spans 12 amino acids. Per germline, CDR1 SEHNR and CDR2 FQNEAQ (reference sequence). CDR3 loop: CASSLINQPQHF. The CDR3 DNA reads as TGTGCCAGCAGCTTAATAAATCAGCCCCAGCATTTT.

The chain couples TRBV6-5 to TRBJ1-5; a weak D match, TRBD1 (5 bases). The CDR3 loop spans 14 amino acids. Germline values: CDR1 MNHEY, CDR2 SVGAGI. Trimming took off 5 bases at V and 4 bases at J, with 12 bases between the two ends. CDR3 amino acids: CASSPRGVNQPQHF. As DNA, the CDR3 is TGTGCCAGCAGTCCTCGGGGGGTAAATCAGCCCCAGCATTTT.

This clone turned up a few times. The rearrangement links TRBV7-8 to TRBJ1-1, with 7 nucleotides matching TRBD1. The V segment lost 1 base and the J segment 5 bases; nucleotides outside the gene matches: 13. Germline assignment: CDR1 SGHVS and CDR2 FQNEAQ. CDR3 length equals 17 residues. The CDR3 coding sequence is TGTGCCAGCAGCTTAGTGGGAGGACAGGTCGGTGGGACTGAAGCTTTCTTT. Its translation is CASSLVGGQVGGTEAFF.

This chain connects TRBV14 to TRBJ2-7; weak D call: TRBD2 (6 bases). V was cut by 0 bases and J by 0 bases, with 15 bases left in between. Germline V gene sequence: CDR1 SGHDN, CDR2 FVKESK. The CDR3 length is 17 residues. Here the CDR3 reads CASSQDRRLVPSYEQYF. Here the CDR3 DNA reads TGTGCCAGCAGCCAAGATAGGAGACTAGTGCCCTCCTACGAGCAGTACTTC.

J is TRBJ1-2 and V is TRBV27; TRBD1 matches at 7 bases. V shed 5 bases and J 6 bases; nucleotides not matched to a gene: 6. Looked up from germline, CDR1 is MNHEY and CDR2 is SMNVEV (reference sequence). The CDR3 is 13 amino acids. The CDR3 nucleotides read TGTGCCAGCAGTAAGACAGGGACCAATGGCTACACCTTC. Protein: CASSKTGTNGYTF.

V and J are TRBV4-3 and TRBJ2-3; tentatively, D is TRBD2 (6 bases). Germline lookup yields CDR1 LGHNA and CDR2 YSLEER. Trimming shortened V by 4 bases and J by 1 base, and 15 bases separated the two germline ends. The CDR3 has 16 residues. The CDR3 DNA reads TGCGCCAGCAGCCGAGGACGGCGGAGGGGCACAGATACGCAGTATTTT. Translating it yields CASSRGRRRGTDTQYF.

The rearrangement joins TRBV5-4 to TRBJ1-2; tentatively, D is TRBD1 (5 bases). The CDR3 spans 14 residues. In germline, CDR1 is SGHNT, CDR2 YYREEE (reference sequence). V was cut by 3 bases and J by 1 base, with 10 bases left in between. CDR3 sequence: CASSSDGGNYGYTF. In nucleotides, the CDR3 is TGTGCCAGCAGCTCTGACGGGGGTAACTATGGCTACACCTTC.

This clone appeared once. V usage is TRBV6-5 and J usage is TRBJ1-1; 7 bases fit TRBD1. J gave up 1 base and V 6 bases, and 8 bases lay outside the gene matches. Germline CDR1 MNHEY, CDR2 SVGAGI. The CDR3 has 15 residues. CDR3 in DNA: TGTGCCAGCAGAAGGGACAGTGCGGGGAACACTGAAGCTTTCTTT. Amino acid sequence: CASRRDSAGNTEAFF.

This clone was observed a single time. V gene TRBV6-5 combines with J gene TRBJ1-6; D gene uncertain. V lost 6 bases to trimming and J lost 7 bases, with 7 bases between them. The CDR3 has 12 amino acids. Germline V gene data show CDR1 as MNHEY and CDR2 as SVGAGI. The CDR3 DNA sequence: TGTGCCAGCAGAGGGAGCAATTCACCCCTCCACTTT. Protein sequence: CASRGSNSPLHF.

The CDR3 DNA is TGTGCCAGCAGCCCCACGATGCGGCAGGGAAGCTATGGCTACACCTTC. Protein sequence: CASSPTMRQGSYGYTF. V and J are TRBV11-2 and TRBJ1-2, with a weak D call TRBD1 (5 bases). Looked up from germline, CDR1 is SGHAT and CDR2 is FQNNGV. The ends were cut back, 5 bases at V and 4 bases at J, with 20 bases in the middle. The CDR3 contains 16 residues.

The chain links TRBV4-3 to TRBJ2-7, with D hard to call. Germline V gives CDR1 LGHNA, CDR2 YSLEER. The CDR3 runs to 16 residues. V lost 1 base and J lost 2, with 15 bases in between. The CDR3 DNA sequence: TGCGCCAGCAGCCAAGTCTTTCAGGTCGACACCTACGAGCAGTACTTC. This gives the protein CASSQVFQVDTYEQYF.

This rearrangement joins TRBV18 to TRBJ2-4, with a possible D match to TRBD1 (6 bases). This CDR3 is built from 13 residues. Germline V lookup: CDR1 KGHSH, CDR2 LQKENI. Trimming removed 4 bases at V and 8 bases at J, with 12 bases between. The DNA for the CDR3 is TGTGCCAGCTCACTACAGGGCCCTGACATTCAGTACTTC. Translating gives CASSLQGPDIQYF.

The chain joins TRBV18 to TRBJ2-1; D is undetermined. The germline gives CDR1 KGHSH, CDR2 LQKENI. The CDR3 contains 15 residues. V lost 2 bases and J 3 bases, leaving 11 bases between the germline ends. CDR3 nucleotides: TGTGCCAGCTCACCATCGCCTGGCGGCTACAATGAGCAGTTCTTC. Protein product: CASSPSPGGYNEQFF.

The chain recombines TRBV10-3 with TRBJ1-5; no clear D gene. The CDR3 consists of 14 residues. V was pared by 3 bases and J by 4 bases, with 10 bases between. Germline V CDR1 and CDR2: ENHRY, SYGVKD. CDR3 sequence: CAISEGSGNQPQHF. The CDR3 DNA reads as TGTGCCATCAGTGAAGGGTCGGGAAATCAGCCCCAGCATTTT.

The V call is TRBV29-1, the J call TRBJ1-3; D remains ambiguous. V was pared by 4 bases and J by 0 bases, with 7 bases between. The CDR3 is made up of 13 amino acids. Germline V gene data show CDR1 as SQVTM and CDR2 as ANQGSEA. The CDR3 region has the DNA TGCAGCGTTGTAGCTACCTCTGGAAACACCATATATTTT. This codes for CSVVATSGNTIYF.

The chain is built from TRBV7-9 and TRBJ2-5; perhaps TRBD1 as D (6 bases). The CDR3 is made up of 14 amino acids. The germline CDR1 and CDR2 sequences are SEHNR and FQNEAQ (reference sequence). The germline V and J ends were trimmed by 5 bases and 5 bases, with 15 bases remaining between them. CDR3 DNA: TGTGCCAGCAGCCAGGGCAGGGGAACGGAGACCCAGTACTTC. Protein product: CASSQGRGTETQYF.

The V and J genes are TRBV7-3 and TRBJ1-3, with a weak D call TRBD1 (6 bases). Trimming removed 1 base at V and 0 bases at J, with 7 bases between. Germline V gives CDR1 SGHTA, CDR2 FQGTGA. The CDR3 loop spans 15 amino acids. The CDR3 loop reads CASSLMGASGNTIYF. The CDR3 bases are TGTGCCAGCAGCTTAATGGGGGCCTCTGGAAACACCATATATTTT.

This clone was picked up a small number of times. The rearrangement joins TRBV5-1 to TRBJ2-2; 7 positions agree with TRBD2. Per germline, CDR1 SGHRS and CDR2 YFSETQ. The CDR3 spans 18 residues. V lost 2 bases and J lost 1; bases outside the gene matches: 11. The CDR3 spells CASSFFTRLALNTGELFF. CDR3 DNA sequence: TGCGCCAGCAGCTTTTTCACCCGACTAGCCCTGAACACCGGGGAGCTGTTTTTT.

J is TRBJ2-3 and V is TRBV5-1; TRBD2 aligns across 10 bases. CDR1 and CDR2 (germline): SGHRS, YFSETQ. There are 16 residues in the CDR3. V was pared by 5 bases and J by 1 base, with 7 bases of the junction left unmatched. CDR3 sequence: CASRLPLAGGTDTQYF. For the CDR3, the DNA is TGCGCCAGCAGATTACCGCTAGCGGGGGGCACAGATACGCAGTATTTT.

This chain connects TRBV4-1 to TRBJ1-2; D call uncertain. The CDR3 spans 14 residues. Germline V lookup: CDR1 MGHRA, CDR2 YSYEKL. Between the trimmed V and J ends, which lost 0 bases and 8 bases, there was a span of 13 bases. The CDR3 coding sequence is TGCGCCAGCAGCCAAGAATCTTACGGGTTAGGCTACACCTTC. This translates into CASSQESYGLGYTF.

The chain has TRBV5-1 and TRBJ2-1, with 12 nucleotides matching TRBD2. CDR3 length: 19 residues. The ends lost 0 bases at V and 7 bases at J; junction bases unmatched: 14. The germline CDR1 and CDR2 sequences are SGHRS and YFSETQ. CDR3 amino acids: CASSLGQGRLAGEWNEQFF. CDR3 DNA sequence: TGCGCCAGCAGCTTGGGACAGGGGCGACTAGCGGGGGAATGGAATGAGCAGTTCTTC.

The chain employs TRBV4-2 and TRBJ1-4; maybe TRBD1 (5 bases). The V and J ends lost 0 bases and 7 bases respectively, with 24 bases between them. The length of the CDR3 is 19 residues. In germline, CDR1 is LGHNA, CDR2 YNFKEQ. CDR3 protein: CASSQDWAWVPQRGEKLFF. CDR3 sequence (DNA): TGTGCCAGCAGCCAAGATTGGGCGTGGGTGCCACAAAGGGGTGAAAAACTGTTTTTT.

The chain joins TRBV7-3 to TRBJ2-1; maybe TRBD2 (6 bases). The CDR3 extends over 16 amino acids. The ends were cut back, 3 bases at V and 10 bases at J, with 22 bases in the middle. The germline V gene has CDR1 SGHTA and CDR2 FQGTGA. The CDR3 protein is CASSFLPTRRDREQFF. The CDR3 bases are TGTGCCAGCAGCTTCCTACCGACTAGGAGGGACCGGGAGCAGTTCTTC.

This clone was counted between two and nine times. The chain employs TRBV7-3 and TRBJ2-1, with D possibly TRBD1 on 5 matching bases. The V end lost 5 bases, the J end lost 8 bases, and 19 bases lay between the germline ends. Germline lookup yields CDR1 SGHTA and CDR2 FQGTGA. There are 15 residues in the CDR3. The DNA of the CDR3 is TGTGCCAGCAGCCCCAGCTTACCAGGGCTGGATGAGCAGTTCTTC. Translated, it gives CASSPSLPGLDEQFF.

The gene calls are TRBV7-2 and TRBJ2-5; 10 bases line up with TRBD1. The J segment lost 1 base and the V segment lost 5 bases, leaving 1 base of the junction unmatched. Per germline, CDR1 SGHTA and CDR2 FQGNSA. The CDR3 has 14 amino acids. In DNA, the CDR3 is TGTGCCAGCAGCAGACAGGGGGCCCAAGAGACCCAGTACTTC. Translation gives CASSRQGAQETQYF. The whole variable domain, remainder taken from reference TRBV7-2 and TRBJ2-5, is GAGVSQSPSNKVTEKGKDVELRCDPISGHTALYWYRQSLGQGLEFLIYFQGNSAPDKSGLPSDRFSAERTGGSVSTLTIQRTQQEDSAVYLCASSRQGAQETQYFGPGTRLLVL.

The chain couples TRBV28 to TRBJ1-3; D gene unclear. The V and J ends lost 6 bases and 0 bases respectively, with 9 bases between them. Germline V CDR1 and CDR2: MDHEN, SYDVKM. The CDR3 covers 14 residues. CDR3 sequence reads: CASSGGISGNTIYF. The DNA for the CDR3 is TGTGCCAGCAGCGGAGGGATCTCTGGAAACACCATATATTTT.

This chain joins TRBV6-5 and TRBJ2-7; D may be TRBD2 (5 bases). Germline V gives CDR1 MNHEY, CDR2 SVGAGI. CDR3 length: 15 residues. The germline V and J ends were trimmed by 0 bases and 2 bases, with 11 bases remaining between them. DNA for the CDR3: TGTGCCAGCAGTTACTCCGGGATTGGGACCTACGAGCAGTACTTC. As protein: CASSYSGIGTYEQYF.

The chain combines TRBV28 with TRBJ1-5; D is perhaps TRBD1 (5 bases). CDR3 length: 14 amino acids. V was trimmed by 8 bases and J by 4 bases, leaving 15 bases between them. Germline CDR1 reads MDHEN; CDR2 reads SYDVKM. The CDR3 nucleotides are TGTGCCAGCGGGCTGGGGCAGGAAAATCAGCCCCAGCATTTT. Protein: CASGLGQENQPQHF. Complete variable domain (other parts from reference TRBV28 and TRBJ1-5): DVKVTQSSRYLVKRTGEKVFLECVQDMDHENMFWYRQDPGLGLRLIYFSYDVKMKEKGDIPEGYSVSREKKERFSLILESASTNQTSMYLCASGLGQENQPQHFGDGTRLSIL.